This TCR beta chain was captured by sequencing in a study of response to subunit inactivated influenza vaccine. The study's findings and limits: The authors offered the suggestion that each seasonal influenza vaccination recruits few new T cells.

CDR3 size: 14 residues. Trimming took off 5 bases at V and 10 bases at J, with 18 bases between the two ends. Germline assignment: CDR1 SGHTA and CDR2 FQGNSA. TCRdb re-analysed the RT-PCR reads in MiXCR, keeping a single row per CDR3 protein. The data contain 500,000 to 550,000 distinct CDR3 sequences, around 8% of them singletons. This clonotype was counted only a few times. What it binds is not known. This receptor was identified in a man aged 45 to 75 who received an inactivated influenza vaccine. The chain has TRBV7-2 and TRBJ2-1; either TRBD1 or TRBD2 may fit D (5 bases each). The source material was PBMCs from blood, sampled roughly 24 months after vaccination. The CDR3 sequence is CASSPTRDLGEQFF. The CDR3 DNA follows: TGTGCCAGCAGCCCCACACGGGACCTAGGAGAGCAGTTCTTC.